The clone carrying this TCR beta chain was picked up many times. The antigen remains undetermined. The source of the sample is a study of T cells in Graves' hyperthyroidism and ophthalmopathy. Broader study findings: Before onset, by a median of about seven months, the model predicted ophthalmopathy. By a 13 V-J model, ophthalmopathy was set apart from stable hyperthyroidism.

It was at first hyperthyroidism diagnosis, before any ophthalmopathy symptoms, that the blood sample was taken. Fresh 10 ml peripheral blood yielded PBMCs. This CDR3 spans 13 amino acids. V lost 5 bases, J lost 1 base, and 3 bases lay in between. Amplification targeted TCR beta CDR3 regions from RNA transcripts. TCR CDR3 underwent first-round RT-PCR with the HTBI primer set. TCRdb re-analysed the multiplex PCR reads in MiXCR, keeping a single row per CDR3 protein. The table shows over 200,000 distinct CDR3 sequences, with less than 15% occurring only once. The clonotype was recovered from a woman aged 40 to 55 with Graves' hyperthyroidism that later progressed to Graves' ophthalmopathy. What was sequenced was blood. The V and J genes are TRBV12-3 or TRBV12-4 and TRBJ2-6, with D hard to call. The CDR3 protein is CASSKSGANVLTF. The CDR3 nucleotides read TGTGCCAGCAGTAAGTCTGGGGCCAACGTCCTGACTTTC.